The 20 T cell receptor beta chains below all came from one sample that was sequenced in a study of low-dose radiotherapy and immunotherapy resistance in tumors. Covering alpha and beta chains, TRAV- and TRBV-specific primers were used for the first-strand cDNA. TCRs were amplified for approximately 22 PCR cycles with a constant-region primer and V-primer adapter. TCRdb called the reads again in MiXCR, with one record for every CDR3 protein. The table has about 82,000 distinct CDR3 sequences, 18% seen once; the top ten hold about 5.9%. The time point was: before trial treatment. The source was PBMCs, collected before treatment. The receptors originated from a male donor with prostate cancer.

This clonotype was counted a few times. The chain couples TRBV18 to TRBJ2-1; 8 positions agree with TRBD2. V shed 3 bases, J shed 3 bases, and the junction held 1 base outside the gene matches. The CDR3 is made up of 14 amino acids. From germline, CDR1 is KGHSH and CDR2 LQKENI. Here the CDR3 DNA reads TGTGCCAGCTCACCCCGGGAGGGCTACAATGAGCAGTTCTTC. Amino acids: CASSPREGYNEQFF.

This clonotype was picked up many times. This rearrangement joins TRBV20-1 to TRBJ2-5, with D perhaps matching TRBD2 (7 bases). V lost 0 bases and J lost 5, with 16 bases in between. Germline-derived CDR1 and CDR2 are DFQATT and SNEGSKA (reference sequence). The CDR3 length is 15 residues. CDR3 loop: CSARDAKGGLETQYF. The CDR3 DNA sequence: TGCAGTGCTAGAGATGCGAAGGGGGGGCTCGAGACCCAGTACTTC.

A single count supports this clonotype. V gene TRBV6-2 or TRBV6-3 combines with J gene TRBJ1-1; D perhaps matches TRBD1 (6 bases). Looked up from germline, CDR1 is MNHEY and CDR2 is SVGEGT. The CDR3 has 15 amino acids. V lost 6 bases to trimming and J lost 6 bases, with 20 bases between them. The CDR3 spells CASSRILTGHSEAFF. The CDR3 DNA sequence: TGTGCCAGCAGCCGAATCCTGACAGGCCACTCTGAAGCTTTCTTT.

At least ten counts were recorded for this clonotype. This sequence joins TRBV5-1 and TRBJ1-1, with D possibly matching TRBD1 (6 bases). The CDR3 is made up of 15 amino acids. V was cut by 2 bases and J by 8 bases, with 19 bases left in between. Germline assignment: CDR1 SGHRS and CDR2 YFSETQ. DNA for the CDR3: TGCGCCAGCAGCTTTTCTGCCGGGGGGCACCCCGAAGCTTTCTTT. It yields the protein CASSFSAGGHPEAFF.

This clonotype has only a few counts. The J gene is TRBJ2-3, the V gene TRBV5-4, with D unresolved. Germline CDR1 is SGHNT and CDR2 is YYREEE (reference sequence). The CDR3 runs 13 residues. V lost 3 bases to trimming and J lost 0 bases, with 5 bases between them. The CDR3 is CASSSYSTDTQYF. CDR3 DNA: TGTGCCAGCAGCTCCTATAGCACAGATACGCAGTATTTT. Combining the CDR3 with reference TRBV5-4 and TRBJ2-3 gives the whole variable domain ETGVTQSPTHLIKTRGQQVTLRCSSQSGHNTVSWYQQALGQGPQFIFQYYREEENGRGNFPPRFSGLQFPNYSSELNVNALELDDSALYLCASSSYSTDTQYFGPGTRLTVL.

This clonotype was detected ten times or more. In DNA form, the CDR3 reads TGCGCCAGCAGCCTGACATTACGGGACACCTACACTGAAGCTTTCTTT. Translated, it gives CASSLTLRDTYTEAFF. This rearrangement joins TRBV4-1 to TRBJ1-1, with a weak D call TRBD1 (6 bases). Germline V lookup: CDR1 MGHRA, CDR2 YSYEKL. With 4 bases removed from V and 3 bases from J, the gap between germline ends came to 18 bases. The CDR3 runs 16 residues.

This clonotype appeared many times. V is TRBV20-1 and J is TRBJ2-7; TRBD2 matches 8 bases. The CDR3 has 14 amino acids. Germline V gene lookup returns CDR1 DFQATT and CDR2 SNEGSKA (reference sequence). With 3 bases clipped from V and 2 bases from J, the junction kept 6 bases outside the gene matches. This CDR3 reads CSARVPGGPYEQYF. The CDR3 coding sequence is TGCAGTGCTAGGGTCCCGGGAGGGCCCTACGAGCAGTACTTC.

The CDR3 DNA is TGTGCCATCAGGAACATCACCCTAGCGGGGGGGGGGAAAACAGATACGCAGTATTTT. Translated, it gives CAIRNITLAGGGKTDTQYF. V and J are TRBV10-3 and TRBJ2-3, with 12 bases fitting TRBD2. The CDR3 has 19 amino acids. V was clipped by 6 bases and J by 3 bases; unmatched bases: 16. Germline CDR1 ENHRY, CDR2 SYGVKD.

This clonotype was detected ten times or more. The chain joins TRBV9 to TRBJ2-7; the match to TRBD2 covers 9 bases. CDR3 length: 14 amino acids. Germline-derived CDR1 and CDR2 are SGDLS and YYNGEE. V lost 8 bases and J lost 1; bases outside the gene matches: 7. CDR3 in DNA: TGTGCCAGTTCAACTAGCGGGTTATCCTACGAGCAGTACTTC. This encodes CASSTSGLSYEQYF.

With regard to this clonotype: With only one base between it and a far larger clone, this is likely a read error. This rearrangement joins TRBV7-9 to TRBJ2-7; 16 bases are shared with TRBD2. The V and J ends lost 10 bases and 7 bases, in that order; junction bases with no gene match: 13. The germline V gene encodes CDR1 SEHNR and CDR2 FQNEAQ (reference sequence). This CDR3 contains 16 residues. CDR3 loop: CANQKPGLAGGLEQYF. Here the CDR3 DNA reads TGTGCCAACCAAAAACCGGGACTAGCGGGAGGGCTTGAGCAGTACTTC. Using reference TRBV7-9 and TRBJ2-7 for the parts outside the CDR3, the full variable domain is DTGVSQNPRHKITKRGQNVTFRCDPISEHNRLYWYRQTLGQGPEFLTYFQNEAQLEKSRLLSDRFSAERPKGSFSTLEIQRTEQGDSAMYLCANQKPGLAGGLEQYFGPGTRLTVT.

This clonotype was picked up many times. The chain employs TRBV24-1 and TRBJ2-3; TRBD1 matches 7 bases. Trimming removed 1 base from V and 0 bases from J; junction bases left unmatched: 9. Germline lookup yields CDR1 KGHDR and CDR2 SFDVKD. This CDR3 is 18 amino acids long. The chain's CDR3 is CATSDFSGTETSTDTQYF. For the CDR3, the DNA is TGTGCCACCAGTGATTTCTCCGGGACAGAGACTAGCACAGATACGCAGTATTTT.

In regard to this clonotype: This clone may be a read error of a much larger clone one base away. The chain is built from TRBV29-1 and TRBJ2-1; D call uncertain. With 2 bases removed from V and 10 bases from J, the gap between germline ends came to 9 bases. CDR3 size: 11 residues. Germline V gene sequence: CDR1 SQVTM, CDR2 ANQGSEA. The DNA of the CDR3 is TGCAGCGTTGAAATAGCCAGCGAGCAGTTCTTC. It encodes CSVEIASEQFF.

This clonotype was recorded at least ten times. This chain uses TRBV10-2 with TRBJ2-3, with TRBD2 matching 7 bases. J gave up 5 bases and V 2 bases, and 4 bases lay outside the gene matches. The CDR3 sequence is 14 residues long. Germline lookup yields CDR1 WSHSY and CDR2 SAAADI. In DNA form, the CDR3 reads TGCGCCAGCAGTGAGGCGGGAGTGGGAGATACGCAGTATTTT. It specifies CASSEAGVGDTQYF.

This clonotype showed up just a few times. This chain links TRBV24-1 with TRBJ1-2; 9 bases agree with TRBD1. V trimming: 6 bases; J trimming: 5 bases; junction bases outside the gene matches: 3. The CDR3 contains 13 residues. Germline V lookup: CDR1 KGHDR, CDR2 SFDVKD. CDR3 amino acids: CATSPTGGYGYTF. CDR3 bases: TGTGCCACCAGTCCGACAGGGGGATATGGCTACACCTTC.

This clonotype was recorded at least ten times. The chain joins TRBV29-1 to TRBJ2-7; possibly TRBD2 for D (6 bases). The ends were cut back, 7 bases at V and 7 bases at J, with 17 bases in the middle. The CDR3 is made up of 12 amino acids. CDR1 SQVTM and CDR2 ANQGSEA come from the germline V gene. The CDR3 loop is CSGDNAGLEQYF. The CDR3 nucleotides read TGCAGCGGCGACAACGCGGGGTTAGAGCAGTACTTC.

The chain combines TRBV6-2 or TRBV6-3 with TRBJ2-1, with 9 bases matching TRBD2. V shed 2 bases, J shed 7 bases, and the junction held 12 bases outside the gene matches. CDR1 is MNHEY and CDR2 is SVGEGT in the germline V gene. This CDR3 is 17 amino acids long. CDR3 sequence (DNA): TGTGCCAGCAGTTACCTATACGTAGCGGGAGTTCGTAATGAGCAGTTCTTC. Amino acids: CASSYLYVAGVRNEQFF.

This clonotype was recorded many times. The chain has TRBV20-1 and TRBJ2-7, with 11 bases that match TRBD2. V lost 6 bases and J lost 6; bases outside the gene matches: 19. Germline V gene sequence: CDR1 DFQATT, CDR2 SNEGSKA (reference sequence). This CDR3 spans 17 amino acids. CDR3 sequence reads: CSASALAGGPYPAEQYF. The CDR3 region has the DNA TGCAGTGCCTCGGCGTTAGCGGGAGGGCCCTATCCCGCCGAGCAGTACTTC.

This clonotype showed up many times. The junction differs from germline at one of its ends, possibly a read error. The genes are TRBV5-3 and TRBJ2-2, with 8 bases lining up with TRBD2. TRBV5-3 is an ORF, and what it does is uncertain. This CDR3 spans 18 amino acids. CDR3 amino acids: CASSLVWTSLTNTGELFF. The CDR3 DNA sequence: TGTGCCAGCAGCTTGGTTTGGACTAGCCTGACGAACACCGGGGAGCTGTTTTTT.

This clonotype occurred many times. This chain joins TRBV5-1 and TRBJ2-7; tentatively, D is TRBD1 or TRBD2 (5 bases each). Germline CDR1 and CDR2: SGHRS and YFSETQ. V lost 0 bases and J 4 bases, leaving 11 bases between the germline ends. The CDR3 has 14 residues. The CDR3 protein is CASSLDQGPYEQYF. The DNA of the CDR3 is TGCGCCAGCAGCTTGGACCAGGGACCGTACGAGCAGTACTTC.

The chain carries TRBV4-2 and TRBJ2-7; D is possibly TRBD2 (5 bases). The germline CDR1 and CDR2 sequences are LGHNA and YNFKEQ. The CDR3 spans 16 residues. V dropped 0 bases and J dropped 3 bases, with 15 bases sitting between them. The CDR3 protein is CASSQDLRDIYYEQYF. The CDR3 nucleotides are TGTGCCAGCAGCCAAGATCTCCGGGATATCTACTACGAGCAGTACTTC.